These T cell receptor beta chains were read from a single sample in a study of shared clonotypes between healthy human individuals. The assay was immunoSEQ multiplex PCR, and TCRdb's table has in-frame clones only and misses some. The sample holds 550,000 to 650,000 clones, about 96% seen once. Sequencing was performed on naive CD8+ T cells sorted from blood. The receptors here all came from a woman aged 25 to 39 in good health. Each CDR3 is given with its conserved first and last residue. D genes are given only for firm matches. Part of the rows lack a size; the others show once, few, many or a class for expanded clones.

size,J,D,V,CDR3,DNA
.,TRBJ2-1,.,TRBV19,CASSILQDSYNEQFF,TGTGCCAGTAGTATTCTGCAGGACTCCTACAATGAGCAGTTCTTC
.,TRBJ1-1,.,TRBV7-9,CASSFGSTIEAFF,TGTGCCAGCAGCTTTGGATCCACGATTGAAGCTTTCTTT
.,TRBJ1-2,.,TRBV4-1,CASSQRIRDGYTF,TGCGCCAGCAGCCAAAGGATCAGGGACGGCTACACCTTC
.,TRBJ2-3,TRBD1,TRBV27,CASSLAPGTARDTQYF,TGTGCCAGCAGTTTAGCTCCCGGGACAGCTAGAGATACGCAGTATTTT
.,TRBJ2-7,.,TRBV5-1,CASNLAGGNYDEQYF,TGCGCCAGCAATCTCGCCGGGGGCAATTATGACGAGCAGTACTTC
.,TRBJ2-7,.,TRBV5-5,CASSHDSYEQYF,TGTGCCAGCAGCCACGACAGCTACGAGCAGTACTTC
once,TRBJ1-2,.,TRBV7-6,CASSPGTYGYTF,TGTGCCAGCAGCCCCGGGACCTATGGCTACACCTTC
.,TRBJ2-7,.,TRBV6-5,CASSYGPSYEQYF,TGTGCCAGCAGTTACGGGCCTTCCTACGAGCAGTACTTC
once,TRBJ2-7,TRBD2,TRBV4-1,CASSQGAGLAGPGYEQYF,TGCGCCAGCAGCCAAGGGGCGGGACTAGCGGGACCAGGTTACGAGCAGTACTTC
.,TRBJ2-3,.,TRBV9,CASSVVPKASTDTQYF,TGTGCCAGCAGCGTAGTGCCAAAAGCTAGCACAGATACGCAGTATTTT
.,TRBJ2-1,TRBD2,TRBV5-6,CASSLELAGPNEQFF,TGTGCCAGCAGCTTGGAGCTAGCGGGCCCCAATGAGCAGTTCTTC
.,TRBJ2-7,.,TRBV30,CAWGPGNEQYF,TGTGCCTGGGGACCGGGGAACGAGCAGTACTTC
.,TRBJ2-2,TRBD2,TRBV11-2,CASSSPGLVDTGELFF,TGTGCCAGCAGTTCCCCGGGACTAGTTGACACCGGGGAGCTGTTTTTT
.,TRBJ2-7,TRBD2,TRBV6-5,CASSPTRGNGEQYF,TGTGCCAGCAGTCCGACGCGGGGGAACGGCGAGCAGTACTTC
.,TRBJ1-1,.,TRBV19,CASAEPGPEAFF,TGTGCCAGTGCTGAACCGGGACCCGAAGCTTTCTTT
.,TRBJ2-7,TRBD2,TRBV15,CATSRDGTSGRIEQYF,TGTGCCACCAGCAGAGATGGGACTAGCGGGAGGATCGAGCAGTACTTC
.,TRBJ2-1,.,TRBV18,CASSPSDPQRGLPNNEQFF,TGTGCCAGCTCACCCTCCGACCCGCAAAGGGGTTTACCTAACAATGAGCAGTTCTTC
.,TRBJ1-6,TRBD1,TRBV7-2,CASRDREEVYKNSPLHF,TGTGCCAGTAGGGACAGGGAGGAGGTATATAAGAATTCACCCCTCCACTTT
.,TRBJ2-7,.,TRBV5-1,CASRGEGYEQYF,TGCGCCAGCAGGGGCGAGGGCTACGAGCAGTACTTC
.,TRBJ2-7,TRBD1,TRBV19,CASSTGQGGYEQYF,TGTGCCAGTAGTACTGGACAGGGGGGCTACGAGCAGTACTTC
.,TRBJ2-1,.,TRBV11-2,CASSLVRGHSYNEQFF,TGTGCCAGCAGCTTAGTCAGGGGCCACTCCTACAATGAGCAGTTCTTC
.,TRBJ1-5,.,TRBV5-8,CASSLAPSGQPQHF,TGTGCCAGCAGCTTGGCACCCTCCGGGCAGCCCCAGCATTTT
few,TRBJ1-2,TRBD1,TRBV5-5,CASSLSRQGLGYTF,TGTGCCAGCAGCTTGTCCCGACAGGGTTTGGGCTACACCTTC
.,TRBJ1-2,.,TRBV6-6,CASSYSANYGYTF,TGTGCCAGCAGTTACAGCGCTAACTATGGCTACACCTTC
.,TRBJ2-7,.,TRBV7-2,CASNPTAGADYEQYF,TGTGCCAGCAACCCCACTGCGGGGGCGGACTACGAGCAGTACTTC
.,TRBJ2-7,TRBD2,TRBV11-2,CASRRDYSNYEQYF,TGTGCCAGCAGACGGGACTATTCGAACTACGAGCAGTACTTC
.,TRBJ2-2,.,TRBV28,CASSSSPDTGELFF,TGTGCCAGCAGTTCCTCCCCGGACACCGGGGAGCTGTTTTTT
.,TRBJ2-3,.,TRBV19,CASSITRVWTADTQYF,TGTGCCAGTAGTATAACGAGGGTGTGGACAGCAGATACGCAGTATTTT
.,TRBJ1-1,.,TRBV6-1,CASSDVQGIVNTEAFF,TGTGCCAGCAGTGATGTACAGGGTATCGTGAACACTGAAGCTTTCTTT
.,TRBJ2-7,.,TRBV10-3,CAISDQTGDPYEQYF,TGTGCCATCAGTGACCAGACAGGAGATCCCTACGAGCAGTACTTC
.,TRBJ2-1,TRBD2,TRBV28,CASSSGTSAYNEQFF,TGTGCCAGCAGTTCGGGGACTAGCGCCTACAATGAGCAGTTCTTC
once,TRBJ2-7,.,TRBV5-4,CASSADSYEQYF,TGTGCCAGCAGCGCGGATTCCTACGAGCAGTACTTC